This TCR beta chain originates from a study of blood T cell repertoires in COVID-19. Generated by immunoSEQ multiplex PCR, the TCRdb table keeps only in-frame clones and is missing some. Seen here are around 150,000 clones, 90% observed once, and the top ten hold about a sixth. Sequencing was performed on peripheral blood. The receptor was derived from a man in his 60s with active or convalescent COVID-19.

CDR3 in amino acids: CASSHGTTYEQYF. CDR3 DNA: TGTGCCAGCAGTCACGGGACAACCTACGAGCAGTACTTC. V and J are TRBV27 and TRBJ2-7; D perhaps matches TRBD1 (6 bases). Per the germline V gene, CDR1 is MNHEY and CDR2 is SMNVEV (reference sequence). The CDR3 contains 13 residues. V lost 5 bases to trimming and J lost 2 bases, with 10 bases between them.